The T cell receptor beta chain described here comes from a study of CD8 T cells in ankylosing spondylitis. Study outcomes and limitations: Reports say disease-linked clones showed up significantly more in matched ankylosing spondylitis synovial fluid. Those disease-linked clones were CD8+; they were also relatively rare in peripheral blood. A TCR beta motif made of fewer than 10 highly homologous variants seemed typical of ankylosing spondylitis blood.

Quantitative 5'-RACE with molecular barcodes produced the TCR beta libraries. Each CDR3 protein is one row after TCRdb ran MiXCR on the 5' RACE reads. The table shows 700,000 to 1,000,000 distinct CDR3 sequences, with about 10% occurring only once. A word on this clonotype: Its matching antigen is unknown.

The J segment lost 2 bases and the V segment lost 1 base, leaving 8 bases of the junction unmatched. The CDR3 loop spans 19 amino acids. Germline CDR1 is SGHAT and CDR2 is FQNNGV. The sequence derives from a male donor with ankylosing spondylitis. Material for sequencing was blood, either unsorted or a sorted T cell fraction (not recorded which). This chain joins TRBV11-2 and TRBJ2-3; TRBD2 matches 14 bases. The CDR3 loop reads CASSLGPGLAGVYTDTQYF. Here the CDR3 DNA reads TGTGCCAGCAGCTTAGGTCCGGGACTAGCGGGAGTTTACACAGATACGCAGTATTTT.